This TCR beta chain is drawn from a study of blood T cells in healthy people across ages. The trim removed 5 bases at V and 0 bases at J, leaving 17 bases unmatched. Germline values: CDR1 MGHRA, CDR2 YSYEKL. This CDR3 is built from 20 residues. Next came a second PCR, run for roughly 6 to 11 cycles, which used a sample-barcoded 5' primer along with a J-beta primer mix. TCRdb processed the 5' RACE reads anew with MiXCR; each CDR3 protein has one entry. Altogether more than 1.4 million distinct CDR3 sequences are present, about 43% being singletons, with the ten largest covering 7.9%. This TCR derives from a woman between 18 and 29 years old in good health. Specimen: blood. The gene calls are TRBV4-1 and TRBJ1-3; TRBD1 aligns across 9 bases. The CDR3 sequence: CASSERDRVSKYLSGNTIYF. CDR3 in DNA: TGCGCCAGCAGCGAACGGGACAGGGTTTCAAAATATCTCTCTGGAAACACCATATATTTT.